This T cell receptor beta chain was profiled in a study of blood T cells in healthy people across ages. The sample holds a few counts of this clonotype. The antigen is undetermined. Per sample, at least 5 micrograms of total RNA were extracted. For the second PCR, which ran for about 6 to 11 cycles, a sample-barcoded 5' primer and a J-beta primer mix were used. TCRdb re-derived calls from the 5' RACE reads in MiXCR, one entry per CDR3 protein. The top ten hold less than 15% of the sample, which has around 990,000 distinct CDR3 sequences, roughly two fifths seen once. Findings of the study overall: Estimated diversity, derived from one million T cells, was regarded as an underestimate. Strongly correlated with naive T cell percentage was TCR beta diversity.

Germline CDR1 reads DFQATT; CDR2 reads SNEGSKA (reference sequence). Trimming removed 1 base from V and 0 bases from J, with 13 bases in between. The CDR3 totals 17 residues. The sample comprised blood. The chain uses TRBV20-1 and TRBJ1-6; D is unresolved. This receptor was obtained from a man between 18 and 35 years old in good health. CDR3 sequence (DNA): TGCAGTGCTAGAGCCCAGGCGGAAAGCTCCTATAATTCACCCCTCCACTTT. Its translation is CSARAQAESSYNSPLHF.